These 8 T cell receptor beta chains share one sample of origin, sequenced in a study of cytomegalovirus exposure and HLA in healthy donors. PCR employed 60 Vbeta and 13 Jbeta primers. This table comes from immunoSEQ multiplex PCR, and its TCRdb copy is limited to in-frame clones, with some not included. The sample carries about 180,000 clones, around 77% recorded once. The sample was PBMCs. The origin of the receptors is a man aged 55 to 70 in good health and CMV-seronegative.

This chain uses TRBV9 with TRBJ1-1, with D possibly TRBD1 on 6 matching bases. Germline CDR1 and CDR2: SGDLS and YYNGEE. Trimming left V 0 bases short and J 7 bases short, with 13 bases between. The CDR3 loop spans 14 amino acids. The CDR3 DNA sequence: TGTGCCAGCAGCGTAGTCGGGGGGCCAGTTGAAGCTTTCTTT. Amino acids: CASSVVGGPVEAFF.

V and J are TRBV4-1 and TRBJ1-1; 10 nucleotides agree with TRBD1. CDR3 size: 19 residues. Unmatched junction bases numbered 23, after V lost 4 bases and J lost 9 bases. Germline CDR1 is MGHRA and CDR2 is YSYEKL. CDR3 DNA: TGCGCCAGCAGCCGATTACTACCGGGACAGGGGATCCGCGGGTCTCAAGCTTTCTTT. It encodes CASSRLLPGQGIRGSQAFF.

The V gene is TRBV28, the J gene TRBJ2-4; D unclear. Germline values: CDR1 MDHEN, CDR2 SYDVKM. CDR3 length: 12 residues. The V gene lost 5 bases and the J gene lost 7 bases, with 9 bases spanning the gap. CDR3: CASSSPLNIQYF. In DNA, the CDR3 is TGTGCCAGCAGTAGCCCCTTGAACATTCAGTACTTC.

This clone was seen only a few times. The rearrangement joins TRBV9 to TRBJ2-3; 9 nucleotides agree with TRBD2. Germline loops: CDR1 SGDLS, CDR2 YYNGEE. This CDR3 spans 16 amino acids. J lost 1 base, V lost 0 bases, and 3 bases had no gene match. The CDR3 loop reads CASSVATSGGTDTQYF. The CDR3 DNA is TGTGCCAGCAGCGTAGCGACTAGCGGTGGCACAGATACGCAGTATTTT.

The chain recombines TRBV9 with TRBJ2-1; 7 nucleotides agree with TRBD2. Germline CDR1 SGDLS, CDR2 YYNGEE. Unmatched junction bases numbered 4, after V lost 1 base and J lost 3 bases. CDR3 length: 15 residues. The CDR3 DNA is TGTGCCAGCAGCGTACGACTAGCCGACTACAATGAGCAGTTCTTC. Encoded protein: CASSVRLADYNEQFF.

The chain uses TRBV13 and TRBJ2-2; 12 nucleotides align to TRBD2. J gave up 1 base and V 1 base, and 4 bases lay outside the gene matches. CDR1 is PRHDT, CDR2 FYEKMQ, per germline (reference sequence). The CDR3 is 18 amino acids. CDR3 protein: CASSLETSGRLNTGELFF. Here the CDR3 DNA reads TGTGCCAGCAGCTTAGAAACTAGCGGGAGGCTGAACACCGGGGAGCTGTTTTTT.

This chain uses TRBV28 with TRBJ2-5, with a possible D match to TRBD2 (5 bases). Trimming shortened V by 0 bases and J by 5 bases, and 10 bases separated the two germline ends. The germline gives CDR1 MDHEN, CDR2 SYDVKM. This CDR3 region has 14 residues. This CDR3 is CASSLWLAGETQYF. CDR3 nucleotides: TGTGCCAGCAGTTTATGGCTAGCTGGTGAGACCCAGTACTTC.

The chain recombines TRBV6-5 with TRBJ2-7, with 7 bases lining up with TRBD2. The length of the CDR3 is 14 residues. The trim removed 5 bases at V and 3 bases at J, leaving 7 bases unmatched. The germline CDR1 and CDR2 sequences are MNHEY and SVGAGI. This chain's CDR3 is CASSKAGMNYEQYF. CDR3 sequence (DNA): TGTGCCAGCAGTAAAGCGGGAATGAACTACGAGCAGTACTTC.